This TCR beta chain was found in a study of human T cells and chemical hapten exposure. At the level of the study: 2% DPC applied to a 2 cm by 2 cm arm area sensitized donors.

At least ten counts were recorded for this clonotype. Its antigen is still unknown. What the library attached to individual cDNA molecules were unique molecular identifiers. TCRdb itself ran the RACE reads through MiXCR, one entry per CDR3 protein. The sample gives roughly 380,000 distinct CDR3 sequences, about 4.8% of which show up once; approximately 2.3% is in the top ten. General study results and limits: No alteration of TCRs above 1 in 1000 frequency was seen with DPC sensitization.

As to time point: patch test 1, 2 weeks after DPC sensitization. This sample's treatment: therapeutic diphenylcyclopropenone sensitization with weekly scalp DPC. Trimming took 5 bases from V and 5 from J, leaving 15 bases between them. CDR1 SGHTA and CDR2 FQGNSA come from the germline V gene. The CDR3 is made up of 14 amino acids. The sequence came from a woman between 50 and 59 years old with alopecia areata. Some clones in this sample may be carry-over from other donors' samples. V is TRBV7-2 and J is TRBJ1-1, with D maybe TRBD1 (6 bases). The sample here was whole blood, taken in connection with sensitization to the hapten diphenylcyclopropenone (DPC). The CDR3 coding sequence is TGTGCCAGCAGCCTTACAGGGCAAAGGACTGAAGCTTTCTTT. It encodes CASSLTGQRTEAFF.